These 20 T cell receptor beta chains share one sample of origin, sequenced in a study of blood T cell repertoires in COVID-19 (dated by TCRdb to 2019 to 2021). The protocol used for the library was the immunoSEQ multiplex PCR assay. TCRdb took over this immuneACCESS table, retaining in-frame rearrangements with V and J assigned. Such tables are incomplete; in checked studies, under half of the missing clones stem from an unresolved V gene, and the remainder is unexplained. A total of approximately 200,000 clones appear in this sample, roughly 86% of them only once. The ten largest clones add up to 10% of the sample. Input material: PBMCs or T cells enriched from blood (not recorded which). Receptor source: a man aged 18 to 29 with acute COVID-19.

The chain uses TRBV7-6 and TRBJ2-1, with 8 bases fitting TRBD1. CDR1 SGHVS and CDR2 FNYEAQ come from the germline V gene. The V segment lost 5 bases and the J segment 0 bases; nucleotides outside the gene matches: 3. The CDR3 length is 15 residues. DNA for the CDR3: TGTGCCAGCAGCCCGGGACAGGTCTCCTACAATGAGCAGTTCTTC. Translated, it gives CASSPGQVSYNEQFF.

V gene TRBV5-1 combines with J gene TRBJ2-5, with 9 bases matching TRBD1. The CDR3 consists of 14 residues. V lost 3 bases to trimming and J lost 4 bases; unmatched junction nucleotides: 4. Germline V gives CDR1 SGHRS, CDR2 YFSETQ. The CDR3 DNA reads TGCGCCAGCAGCTGGGGACAGGGCGGAGAGACCCAGTACTTC. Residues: CASSWGQGGETQYF.

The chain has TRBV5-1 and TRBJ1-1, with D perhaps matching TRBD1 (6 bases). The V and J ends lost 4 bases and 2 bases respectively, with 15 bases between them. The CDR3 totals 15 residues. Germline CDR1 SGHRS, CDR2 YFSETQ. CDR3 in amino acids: CASSQTGTPNTEAFF. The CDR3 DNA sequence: TGCGCCAGCAGCCAAACCGGGACACCAAACACTGAAGCTTTCTTT.

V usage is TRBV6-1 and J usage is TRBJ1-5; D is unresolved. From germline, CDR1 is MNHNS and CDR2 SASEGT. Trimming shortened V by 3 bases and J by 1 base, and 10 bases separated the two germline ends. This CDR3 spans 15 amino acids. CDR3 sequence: CASSEGRESNQPQHF. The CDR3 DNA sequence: TGTGCCAGCAGTGAGGGCAGAGAGAGCAATCAGCCCCAGCATTTT.

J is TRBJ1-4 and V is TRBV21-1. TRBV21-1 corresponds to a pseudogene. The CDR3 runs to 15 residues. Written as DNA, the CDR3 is TGTGCCAGCAGCAAAGGCGGGGGGAGTAATGAAAAACTGTTTTTT. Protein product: CASSKGGGSNEKLFF.

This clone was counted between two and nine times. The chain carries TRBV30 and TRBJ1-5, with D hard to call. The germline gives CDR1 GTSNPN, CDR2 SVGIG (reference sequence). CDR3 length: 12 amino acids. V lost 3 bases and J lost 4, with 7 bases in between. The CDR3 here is CAWRAGNQPQHF. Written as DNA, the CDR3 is TGTGCCTGGAGGGCGGGGAATCAGCCCCAGCATTTT.

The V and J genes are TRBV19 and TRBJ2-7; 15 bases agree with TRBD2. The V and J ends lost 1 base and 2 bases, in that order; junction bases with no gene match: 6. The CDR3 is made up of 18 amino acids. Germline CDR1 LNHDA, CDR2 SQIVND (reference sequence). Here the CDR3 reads CASSIGRTSGRAAYEQYF. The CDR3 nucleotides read TGTGCCAGTAGTATAGGTCGGACTAGCGGGAGGGCCGCCTACGAGCAGTACTTC.

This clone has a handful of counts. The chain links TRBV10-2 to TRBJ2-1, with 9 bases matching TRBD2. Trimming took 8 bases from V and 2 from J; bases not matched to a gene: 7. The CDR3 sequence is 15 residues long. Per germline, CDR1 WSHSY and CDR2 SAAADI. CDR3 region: CASGVAGVAYNEQFF. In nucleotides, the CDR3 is TGCGCCAGCGGGGTAGCGGGAGTGGCCTACAATGAGCAGTTCTTC.

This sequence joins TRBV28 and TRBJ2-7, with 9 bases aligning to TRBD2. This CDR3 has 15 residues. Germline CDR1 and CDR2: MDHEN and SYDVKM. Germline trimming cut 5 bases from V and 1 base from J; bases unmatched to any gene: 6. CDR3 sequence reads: CASSHITSGSYEQYF. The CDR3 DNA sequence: TGTGCCAGCAGTCACATAACTAGCGGGTCCTACGAGCAGTACTTC.

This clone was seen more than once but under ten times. The CDR3 sequence: CASTPGTEPYEQYF. CDR3 coding DNA: TGTGCCAGTACGCCCGGGACAGAACCCTACGAGCAGTACTTC. The rearrangement uses TRBV19 and TRBJ2-7; 7 bases align to TRBD1. The CDR3 runs to 14 residues. Germline loops: CDR1 LNHDA, CDR2 SQIVND (reference sequence). V shed 7 bases, J shed 2 bases, and the junction held 8 bases outside the gene matches. The entire variable domain, with the rest obtained from reference TRBV19 and TRBJ2-7, is as follows: DGGITQSPKYLFRKEGQNVTLSCEQNLNHDAMYWYRQDPGQGLRLIYYSQIVNDFQKGDIAEGYSVSREKKESFPLTVTSAQKNPTAFYLCASTPGTEPYEQYFGPGTRLTVT.

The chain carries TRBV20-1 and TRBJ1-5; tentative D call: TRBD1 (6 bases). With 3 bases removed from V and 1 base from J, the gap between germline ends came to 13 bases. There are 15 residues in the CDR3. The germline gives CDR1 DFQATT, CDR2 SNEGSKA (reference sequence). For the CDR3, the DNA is TGCAGTGCTAGTAAGGGGGATTTGAGCAATCAGCCCCAGCATTTT. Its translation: CSASKGDLSNQPQHF.

DNA for the CDR3: TGCAGCGTTGCAACACCCTCTCAAGAGACCCAGTACTTC. This gives the protein CSVATPSQETQYF. This sequence joins TRBV29-1 and TRBJ2-5; D is unresolved. There are 13 residues in the CDR3. With 4 bases removed from V and 2 bases from J, the gap between germline ends came to 11 bases. Germline V gene lookup returns CDR1 SQVTM and CDR2 ANQGSEA.

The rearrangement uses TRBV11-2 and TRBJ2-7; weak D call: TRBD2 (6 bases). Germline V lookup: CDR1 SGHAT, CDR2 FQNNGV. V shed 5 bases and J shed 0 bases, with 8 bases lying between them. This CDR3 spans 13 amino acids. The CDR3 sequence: CASSPGSSYEQYF. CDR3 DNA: TGTGCCAGCAGCCCCGGGAGCTCCTACGAGCAGTACTTC.

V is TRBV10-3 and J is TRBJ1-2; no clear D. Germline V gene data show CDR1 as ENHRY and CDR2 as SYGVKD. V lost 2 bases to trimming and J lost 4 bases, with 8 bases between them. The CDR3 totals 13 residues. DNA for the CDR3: TGTGCCATCAGTGAGGAGGTGGGCTATGGCTACACCTTC. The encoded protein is CAISEEVGYGYTF.

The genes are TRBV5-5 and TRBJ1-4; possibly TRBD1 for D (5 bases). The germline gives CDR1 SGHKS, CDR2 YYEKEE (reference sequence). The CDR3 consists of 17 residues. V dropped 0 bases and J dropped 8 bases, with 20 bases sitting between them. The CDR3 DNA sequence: TGTGCCAGCAGCTTGGCCTTTCCCCACAGGTTCTCCGAAAAACTGTTTTTT. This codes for CASSLAFPHRFSEKLFF.

The CDR3 DNA is TGCGCCAGCAGTGTTGGCAGGGGGTCGGAGACCCAGTACTTC. Its translation: CASSVGRGSETQYF. The gene calls are TRBV10-2 and TRBJ2-5; 7 bases agree with TRBD1. Germline trimming cut 4 bases from V and 5 bases from J; bases unmatched to any gene: 7. CDR3 length equals 14 residues. Germline assignment: CDR1 WSHSY and CDR2 SAAADI.

CDR3 region: CASSNYEGLAGEGDNEQFF. CDR3 bases: TGTGCCAGCAGCAATTATGAGGGACTAGCGGGAGAAGGCGACAATGAGCAGTTCTTC. The V call is TRBV21-1, the J call TRBJ2-1; TRBD2, the table's D call, was not compared with the DNA. TRBV21-1 is listed as a pseudogene. This CDR3 comprises 19 residues.

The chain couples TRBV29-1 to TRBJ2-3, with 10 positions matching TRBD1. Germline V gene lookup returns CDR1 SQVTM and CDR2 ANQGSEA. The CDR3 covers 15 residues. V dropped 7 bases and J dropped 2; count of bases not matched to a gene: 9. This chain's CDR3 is CSARSGTGDTDTQYF. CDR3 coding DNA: TGCAGCGCTCGAAGTGGGACAGGGGACACAGATACGCAGTATTTT.

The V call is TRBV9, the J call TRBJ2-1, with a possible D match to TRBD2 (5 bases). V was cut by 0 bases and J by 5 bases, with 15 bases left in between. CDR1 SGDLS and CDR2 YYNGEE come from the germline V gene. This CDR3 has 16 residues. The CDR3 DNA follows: TGTGCCAGCAGCGTAGGCCCCCCTAGCCGAAACAATGAGCAGTTCTTC. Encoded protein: CASSVGPPSRNNEQFF.

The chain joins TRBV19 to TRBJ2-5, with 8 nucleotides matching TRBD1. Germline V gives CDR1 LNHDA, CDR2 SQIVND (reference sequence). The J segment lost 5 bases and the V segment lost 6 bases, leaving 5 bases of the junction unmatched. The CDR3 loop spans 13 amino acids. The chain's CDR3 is CASSQGARETQYF. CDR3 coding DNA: TGTGCCAGTAGCCAGGGGGCGCGGGAGACCCAGTACTTC.